Listed here are 23 T cell receptor beta chains from one sample, sequenced in a study of blood T cell repertoires in COVID-19. The repertoire was sequenced with immunoSEQ multiplex PCR; TCRdb's copy has only in-frame clones and lacks some. Of approximately 130,000 clones in the sample, roughly 85% were seen once. Sequenced material: peripheral blood. The source is a human donor in a cohort sampled during active COVID-19.

Only one count was recorded for this clone. This sequence joins TRBV5-6 and TRBJ1-2; 8 positions agree with TRBD1. Germline V gives CDR1 SGHDT, CDR2 YYEEEE. The CDR3 length is 15 residues. V dropped 6 bases and J dropped 7; count of bases not matched to a gene: 14. This CDR3 reads CASTYQDREFSGYTF. CDR3 in DNA: TGTGCCAGCACCTACCAGGACAGGGAGTTCTCTGGCTACACCTTC.

This clone was observed a single time. The CDR3: CASSVGVGQGGYEQYF. CDR3 bases: TGTGCCAGCAGCGTAGGGGTGGGACAGGGGGGCTACGAGCAGTACTTC. This sequence joins TRBV9 and TRBJ2-7, with 11 bases fitting TRBD1. The CDR3 is made up of 16 amino acids. With 0 bases clipped from V and 3 bases from J, the junction kept 5 bases outside the gene matches. The germline CDR1 and CDR2 sequences are SGDLS and YYNGEE.

The gene calls are TRBV7-9 and TRBJ1-5; 9 bases align to TRBD1. Germline loops: CDR1 SEHNR, CDR2 FQNEAQ (reference sequence). The CDR3 extends over 16 amino acids. J was trimmed by 3 bases and V by 4 bases; bases with no gene match: 7. The CDR3 bases are TGTGCCAGCAGCTCCCTAAAACAGGGGGCCAATCAGCCCCAGCATTTT. This sequence encodes CASSSLKQGANQPQHF.

The J gene is TRBJ2-3, the V gene TRBV29-1; D perhaps matches TRBD2 (6 bases). The length of the CDR3 is 15 residues. CDR1 SQVTM and CDR2 ANQGSEA come from the germline V gene. V gave up 7 bases and J gave up 0 bases, with 17 bases separating them. The CDR3 bases are TGCAGCGCCCCGGCCCGGGAGTTGAGCACAGATACGCAGTATTTT. The encoded protein is CSAPARELSTDTQYF.

This clone showed up just once. The chain carries TRBV7-2 and TRBJ2-1; maybe TRBD1 (6 bases). Per germline, CDR1 SGHTA and CDR2 FQGNSA. CDR3 length equals 13 residues. Trimming shortened V by 1 base and J by 8 bases, and 9 bases separated the two germline ends. The CDR3 loop reads CASSLGQAYEQFF. In DNA, the CDR3 is TGTGCCAGCAGCTTAGGACAGGCATATGAGCAGTTCTTC.

The chain combines TRBV5-1 with TRBJ1-5, with D perhaps TRBD1 (5 bases). The ends were cut back, 0 bases at V and 1 base at J, with 11 bases in the middle. The CDR3 is made up of 16 amino acids. Germline V CDR1 and CDR2: SGHRS, YFSETQ. The chain's CDR3 is CASSLDGGLSNQPQHF. The CDR3 DNA reads TGCGCCAGCAGCTTGGATGGGGGGTTGAGCAATCAGCCCCAGCATTTT.

The chain has TRBV7-9 and TRBJ2-5, with TRBD2 matching 9 bases. Germline V gene lookup returns CDR1 SEHNR and CDR2 FQNEAQ (reference sequence). The CDR3 consists of 15 residues. Trimming at V came to 3 bases and at J to 2 bases, leaving 4 bases not matched to a gene. The CDR3 loop is CASSFWTSAQETQYF. The CDR3 coding sequence is TGTGCCAGCAGCTTCTGGACTAGCGCTCAAGAGACCCAGTACTTC.

The chain recombines TRBV6-5 with TRBJ1-3; D gene uncertain. V was shortened by 7 bases and J by 4 bases, with 14 bases between the two germline ends. The length of the CDR3 is 14 residues. Germline V gives CDR1 MNHEY, CDR2 SVGAGI. In DNA, the CDR3 is TGTGCCAGCACCGAAGGAGGCGGGGGAAACACCATATATTTT. Encoded protein: CASTEGGGGNTIYF.

V and J are TRBV5-1 and TRBJ2-5, with 7 bases fitting TRBD1. Germline CDR1 is SGHRS and CDR2 is YFSETQ. This CDR3 region has 13 residues. V dropped 2 bases and J dropped 2; count of bases not matched to a gene: 0. The CDR3 spells CASSLQGQETQYF. The CDR3 DNA follows: TGCGCCAGCAGCTTACAGGGGCAAGAGACCCAGTACTTC.

This chain links TRBV5-4 with TRBJ1-2; 8 bases fit TRBD1. The germline V gene has CDR1 SGHNT and CDR2 YYREEE (reference sequence). The junction had 11 bases not matched to a gene; V was cut back by 4 bases and J by 0 bases. The length of the CDR3 is 17 residues. CDR3 DNA: TGTGCCAGCAGCCCCGGGACAGGTGTGGGGGCTAACTATGGCTACACCTTC. Encoded protein: CASSPGTGVGANYGYTF.

The chain links TRBV3-1 (or the pseudogene TRBV3-2) to TRBJ1-3, with 8 bases fitting TRBD1. This CDR3 contains 16 residues. Germline CDR1 reads LGHDT; CDR2 reads YNNKEL (reference sequence). Trimming cost V 1 base and J 4 bases; bases outside gene matches: 6. CDR3 DNA: TGTGCCAGCAGCCAAGGGACAGGGATTGTAGGAAACACCATATATTTT. This sequence encodes CASSQGTGIVGNTIYF.

There are a few counts of this clone. J is TRBJ1-2 and V is TRBV2, with TRBD1 matching over 8 bases. V shed 6 bases, J shed 8 bases, and the junction held 20 bases outside the gene matches. The CDR3 is 17 amino acids. The germline V gene has CDR1 SNHLY and CDR2 FYNNEI. The CDR3 region is CASRLRDRTIKAGGYTF. The CDR3, as DNA: TGTGCCAGCAGGCTTCGGGACAGGACGATTAAGGCGGGCGGCTACACCTTC.

The rearrangement joins TRBV6-5 to TRBJ2-1; 10 positions agree with TRBD2. The V and J ends lost 4 bases and 9 bases, in that order; junction bases with no gene match: 6. Germline assignment: CDR1 MNHEY and CDR2 SVGAGI. The CDR3 sequence is 14 residues long. CDR3 DNA sequence: TGTGCCAGCAGTTCTAGCGGGAGCTTGGGTGAGCAGTTCTTC. It translates to CASSSSGSLGEQFF.

This clone came up a few times. This chain uses TRBV6-2 or TRBV6-3 with TRBJ2-7; weak D call: TRBD1 (6 bases). Germline-derived CDR1 and CDR2 are MNHEY and SVGEGT. Deletions cut 2 bases from V and 2 bases from J, with 10 bases between. The CDR3 runs 14 residues. The CDR3 region has the DNA TGTGCCAGCAGTTACCCGGACAGAACCTACGAGCAGTACGTC. Its protein is CASSYPDRTYEQYV.

This chain connects TRBV21-1 to TRBJ2-3; TRBD1 reflects the table's D call only, with no check against the DNA. TRBV21-1 constitutes a pseudogene. The CDR3 is made up of 16 amino acids. The CDR3 DNA is TGTGCCAGCGGGATGCCTAGACAGGGCAGCACAGATACGCAGTATTTT. It specifies CASGMPRQGSTDTQYF.

Details on this clone: Other DNA sequences in the same sample also yield this CDR3. The V gene is TRBV28, the J gene TRBJ1-1; TRBD1 might be the D (6 bases). Looked up from germline, CDR1 is MDHEN and CDR2 is SYDVKM. V was shortened by 3 bases and J by 1 base, with 12 bases between the two germline ends. The length of the CDR3 is 15 residues. The CDR3 region is CASSLNTGRNTEAFF. The CDR3 DNA follows: TGTGCCAGCAGTTTGAATACAGGGCGGAACACTGAAGCTTTCTTT.

V usage is TRBV5-1 and J usage is TRBJ2-6, with 11 bases aligning to TRBD1. The CDR3 length is 18 residues. Germline CDR1 is SGHRS and CDR2 is YFSETQ. V dropped 4 bases and J dropped 0; count of bases not matched to a gene: 6. CDR3 bases: TGCGCCAGCAGCATCGGGACAGGGGGACGCTCTGGGGCCAACGTCCTGACTTTC. Its translation is CASSIGTGGRSGANVLTF.

The V and J genes are TRBV13 and TRBJ2-7; 7 bases are a match to TRBD1. The CDR3 covers 14 residues. Germline trimming cut 2 bases from V and 4 bases from J; bases unmatched to any gene: 5. In germline, CDR1 is PRHDT, CDR2 FYEKMQ (reference sequence). This chain's CDR3 is CASSLLRGPYEQYF. CDR3 bases: TGTGCCAGCAGCTTATTGAGGGGGCCGTACGAGCAGTACTTC.

The chain combines TRBV2 with TRBJ2-2; D is unclear. CDR3 length: 14 residues. V was cut by 2 bases and J by 0 bases, with 4 bases left in between. Germline CDR1 and CDR2: SNHLY and FYNNEI. The CDR3 protein is CASSEITNTGELFF. The CDR3 DNA is TGTGCCAGCAGTGAAATTACGAACACCGGGGAGCTGTTTTTT.

CDR3 nucleotides: TGTGCCAGCAGACTCGAAGGGAGTTACGAGCAGTACTTC. It yields the protein CASRLEGSYEQYF. V is TRBV12-3 or TRBV12-4 and J is TRBJ2-7; perhaps TRBD2 as D (5 bases). V was cut by 6 bases and J by 4 bases, with 13 bases left in between. The CDR3 runs 13 residues.

Concerning this clone: At one end, the junction sequence differs from germline, possibly due to a read error. The chain carries TRBV7-2 and TRBJ2-5, with TRBD2 matching 11 bases. Germline V CDR1 and CDR2: SGHTA, FQGNSA. CDR3 length: 14 residues. The CDR3, as DNA: TGTGCCAGCAGCCTAGCGGGGGGACAAGAGACCCAGTACTTC. Translating it yields CASSLAGGQETQYF. Filled out from reference TRBV7-2 and TRBJ2-5, the complete variable domain reads GAGVSQSPSNKVTEKGKDVELRCDPISGHTALYWYRQSLGQGLEFLIYFQGNSAPDKSGLPSDRFSAERTGGSVSTLTIQRTQQEDSAVYLCASSLAGGQETQYFGPGTRLLVL.

This chain joins TRBV27 and TRBJ2-7, with D unclear. CDR1 is MNHEY, CDR2 SMNVEV, per germline (reference sequence). V lost 7 bases, J lost 6 bases, and 10 bases lay in between. This CDR3 comprises 11 residues. The CDR3 region is CASISSAEQYV. CDR3 sequence (DNA): TGTGCCAGCATCTCAAGCGCCGAGCAGTACGTC.

The V call is TRBV6-5, the J call TRBJ1-2; D not certain. The V gene lost 6 bases and the J gene lost 7 bases, with 18 bases spanning the gap. CDR1 MNHEY and CDR2 SVGAGI come from the germline V gene. The CDR3 is 14 residues long. DNA of the CDR3: TGTGCCAGCAGCCAACTCTCAGGTTTGGGTGGCTACACCTTC. This codes for CASSQLSGLGGYTF.